Sequencing of this T cell receptor beta chain was carried out in a study of cytomegalovirus exposure and HLA in healthy donors (dated by TCRdb to about 2017). Study-wide context: In an earlier analysis of roughly 500 of the donors, roughly 300 Gb of sequence data and 100 million or so unique TCR beta sequences from 150 million to 200 million T cells were reported. An early release covering roughly 640 HLA-typed donors comprised about 290 gigabases of sequencing data and approximately 80 million unique TCR sequences. Of the roughly 400 genotyped donors, 70% to 90% were placed in the genetic ancestry cluster associated with self-reported Caucasian donors. The aim of the study was to test whether cataloging public T cell receptors could identify signatures of past pathogen exposure. The T cell repertoires of 700 or so subjects were profiled by immunosequencing and related to cytomegalovirus serostatus. Besides the first cohort of around 670 subjects, a separate validation cohort made up of over 95 different subjects was used. The study combined high-throughput TCR immunosequencing, statistical association of individual TCRs with disease status, and machine learning to predict cytomegalovirus infection status. A later analysis re-analyzed previously published TCR beta repertoires from 650 to 800 donors and added high-resolution HLA genotyping to study TCR occurrence patterns. Rather than drawing on any new phenotypic data, the later analysis identified candidate immune exposures from TCR beta sequences and the way those sequences occurred across donors. In an earlier analysis of over 550 of the donors, high-throughput TCR beta sequencing was used to judge whether each TCR beta V gene segment behaved as functional or pseudogenic. Alongside the repertoire data, information on donor age, sex, ethnicity and CMV serostatus was compiled. A later genetic analysis took genome-wide SNP genotypes for about three fifths of the 666 donors and used that subset as a discovery cohort. All discovery cohort repertoires had been generated on a single sequencing platform. Class I and class II HLA loci were covered by the typing at four-digit resolution. The number of typed donors differed by locus: 629-630 for A, B, C, DRB1 and DQB1; some 500 for DQA1; fewer than 610 for DPA1; and 400 to 480 for DPB1. Because of strong linkage in the cohort, five DR-DQ haplotypes were treated as single units for association and clustering. Among a few hundred genotyped donors of the cohort, an average of around 240,000 unique TCR beta nucleotide sequences were sequenced per donor, about a sixth of them non-productive. Paper-wide results and their limitations: Because counts were too low, about 17 rarely observed V segments, including chromosome 9 orphons, were excluded from the earlier analysis of several hundred of the donors. According to a later analysis, TCR association rates differed among HLA loci, with DRB1 alleles showing the most associated TCRs and HLA-C alleles showing the fewest. A further reported finding was that TCR beta sequences accurately predicted the HLA-A and HLA-B alleles for most subjects in the first cohort. Correlated functional status among segregating V segments might be attributable to linkage disequilibrium, but an unknown experimental factor could not be ruled out. Broadly in line with IMGT annotations, most TCR beta V segments showed up in productive rearrangements about 87% or about 30% of the time in an earlier analysis of approximately 640 of the donors. A few of the identified cytomegalovirus-associated TCR beta chains were confirmed in vitro to be specific for cytomegalovirus antigens. An association between a missense DCLRE1C variant and V-gene and J-gene trimming of TCR beta chains was found in a later genetic analysis and replicated in an independent cohort. Because the 87-base-pair reads could not distinguish some IMGT-functional V segments, including TRBV6-2 and TRBV6-3, those segments were excluded. In a later analysis, some 17,000 TCR beta sequences were associated with specific HLA alleles at a false discovery rate of 0.05. In the study, 150 to 200 TCR beta chains were listed as associated with cytomegalovirus. In both the original and validation cohorts, the classifier was reported to diagnose cytomegalovirus status with high specificity and sensitivity. According to a later analysis, parvovirus B19, influenza, CMV and Epstein-Barr virus appeared linked to several top co-occurrence clusters. HLA typing was unavailable for some donors at each locus, so association tests used only the typed subset. According to the authors, the approach could potentially be generalized to other disease states and immunological phenotypes. Assigning TCR associations to individual alleles was difficult when HLA alleles, especially DR and DQ, strongly co-occurred. A cluster of highly shared sequence variants was judged likely to represent a technical artifact of the sequencing pipeline. In this cohort, only TCR beta chains were sequenced, and detectable features were limited by the absence of alpha or paired-chain data. Most TCR sequences were seen in very few donors, while some public TCRs were found in many individuals. A later analysis found that most CMV-associated TCR beta chains appeared HLA-restricted, with HLA associations seemingly driven largely by CMV exposure. CMV serostatus was the only immune exposure information available for the cohort. A later analysis found that HLA-associated TCR beta chains were more clonally expanded and had lower generation probabilities than equally common non-associated chains. Presence/absence analyses assumed roughly uniform sequencing depth across donors, an assumption that may not hold. Compared with the approximately 600-donor mean, donors in an Asian-associated ancestry cluster had fewer N-insertions in productive TCRs, according to a later genetic analysis.

The library was built by means of the immunoSEQ multiplex PCR assay. The multiplex PCR relied on a mix of 60 forward primers for TCR Vbeta segments and 13 reverse primers for TCR Jbeta segments. A multiplex PCR assay on genomic DNA amplified the CDR3 region of rearranged TCR beta genes. Amplified TCR beta libraries were sequenced as 87-base-pair reads on the Illumina HiSeq System. In the authors' own workflow: In a later analysis, tens of millions of unique TCR beta chains were counted across the roughly 610 repertoires, and some 10 million of these chains were shared by at least two donors. Raw reads were error-corrected and collapsed into unique sequences with a nearest-neighbor algorithm that merged closely related sequences to remove PCR and sequencing errors. To assign V, D and J gene segments, CDR3 sequences were aligned to IMGT reference sequences. For a sequence to be retained, a match of at least six nucleotides to both a V gene segment and a J gene segment was required. Rearrangements were called productive when the CDR3 lacked stop codons and stayed in frame with V and J; all others were non-productive. Following IMGT convention, CDR3 was defined as the stretch from the second conserved V-encoded cysteine to the conserved J-encoded phenylalanine. The earlier analysis of about 560 of the donors excluded any sequence lacking an unambiguous match to a single V gene segment. In an earlier analysis of more than 500 of the donors, a V segment was called functional when productive rearrangements were above 56.7%, and segregating when the standard deviation between donors exceeded 5%. A statistical classification framework was built for diagnosing cytomegalovirus status from the catalog of TCR beta chain sequences. V and J gene assignment, in a later analysis, came from comparing TCR nucleotide sequences with IMGT/GENE-DB human TR gene sequences. Using the TCRdist pipeline, a later analysis assigned CDR3 sequences along with most-parsimonious VDJ recombination scenarios. In a later analysis, each TCR beta chain was defined by its CDR3 amino acid sequence together with its V-gene family, and reads lacking a unique V-gene family were excluded. To address suspected cross-contamination and a sequencing artifact, a later analysis removed around 590 highly shared, low-generation-probability nucleotide sequences. In a later analysis, a clonal expansion index was calculated for each public chain from normalized within-repertoire ranks of inferred template counts. In a later analysis, generation probabilities were computed using a VDJ recombination model fitted to out-of-frame rearrangements, and the results were checked against IGoR. In a later analysis, TCR-TCR, TCR-HLA and TCR-CMV co-occurrence was scored with hypergeometric tests, and a repertoire-size bias correction was applied to TCR pairs. False discovery rates were estimated in a later analysis by permuting HLA or CMV assignments 20 times. In a later analysis, co-occurring TCRs were grouped with DBSCAN, and TCRdist sequence similarity was added when clustering was performed within HLA-allele-positive subsets. Repertoires with fewer than 30,000 or more than 120,000 public chains were left out of co-occurrence clustering, as were about 5 repertoires with anomalous nucleotide sharing. TCRdb holds this immuneACCESS table with in-frame rearrangements only. Some clones are missing; in checked studies, unresolved V genes explain under half, and the rest has no known cause. Clone size and V and J calls were adopted from that table, with D and trimming inferred from the DNA. The sample table holds approximately 100,000 clones, of which about 81% were seen once. The ten largest clonotypes hold over 4% of the sample.

V is pruned by 0 bases and J by 5 bases, leaving 4 bases of the junction without a gene match. The CDR3 numbers 15 residues from cysteine through phenylalanine. CDR3 DNA is the only sequence kept; it has 45 bases, read in frame from the first base. CDR1 MNHNY and CDR2 SVGAGI were looked up in the germline V gene (reference sequence). As concerns this clone: This receptor's antigen is unknown. Base qualities are missing; no much larger clone stands one base away.

In total, approximately 610 healthy bone marrow donors made up the cohort. All cohort members were sampled while nominally healthy, although unrecorded immune exposures were likely present. The donor tested CMV seropositive, placing the donor among the 289 seropositive members of the cohort. Every donor gave a peripheral blood sample, and the peripheral blood mononuclear cells from that sample were used for TCR beta sequencing. The Qiagen DNeasy Blood Extraction Kit was used to extract genomic DNA from the blood cell samples. The TCR comes from a woman between 40 and 50 years old in good health and CMV-seropositive. The V and J segments used are TRBV6-6 and TRBJ2-4, with TRBD1 matching 7 junction bases. The sequenced sample consisted of PBMCs. The bases are TGTGCCAGCAGTTACTCGAGAGGGGGCGAAAACATTCAGTACTTC. The resulting protein is CASSYSRGGENIQYF.